These 6 T cell receptor beta chains share one sample of origin, sequenced in a study of blood T cell repertoires in COVID-19. Sequencing was performed with immunoSEQ multiplex PCR; in TCRdb, only in-frame clones are kept and a portion is missing. The table has over 200,000 clones, around 90% seen once. Sample: peripheral blood. The receptors stem from a young man with acute or convalescent COVID-19.

The table lists this clone with a few counts. V gene TRBV4-1 combines with J gene TRBJ1-4; D perhaps matches TRBD1 (5 bases). Germline V CDR1 and CDR2: MGHRA, YSYEKL. The germline V and J ends were trimmed by 4 bases and 11 bases, with 17 bases remaining between them. The length of the CDR3 is 14 residues. CDR3 protein: CASSPGDRTGKLFF. The CDR3 DNA follows: TGCGCCAGCAGCCCGGGGGACCGCACGGGGAAACTGTTTTTT.

The V and J genes are TRBV3-1 (or the pseudogene TRBV3-2) and TRBJ2-2, with a tentative D call TRBD2 (6 bases). This CDR3 spans 15 amino acids. V was clipped by 5 bases and J by 5 bases, with 15 bases between them. Germline V gives CDR1 LGHDT, CDR2 YNNKEL (reference sequence). This CDR3 reads CASSGLAAGTGELFF. The CDR3 coding sequence is TGTGCCAGCAGCGGACTCGCCGCGGGGACCGGGGAGCTGTTTTTT.

The chain links TRBV11-2 to TRBJ2-7, with 10 nucleotides matching TRBD1. V shed 5 bases and J 0 bases; nucleotides not matched to a gene: 4. Germline CDR1 SGHAT, CDR2 FQNNGV. The CDR3 has 15 residues. This chain's CDR3 is CASSTGTGVSYEQYF. For the CDR3, the DNA is TGTGCCAGCAGCACCGGGACAGGGGTCTCCTACGAGCAGTACTTC.

The chain couples TRBV24-1 to TRBJ2-1; D is unclear. Trimming took off 5 bases at V and 1 base at J, with 11 bases between the two ends. The CDR3 is 15 residues long. CDR1 KGHDR and CDR2 SFDVKD come from the germline V gene. CDR3 nucleotides: TGTGCCACCAGTGCCAGCGACTTTTCCTACAATGAGCAGTTCTTC. It is translated as CATSASDFSYNEQFF.

The CDR3 DNA sequence: TGTGCCAGCAGGTCGACAGGTTCAGACTATGGCTACACCTTC. Its translation is CASRSTGSDYGYTF. The J gene is TRBJ1-2, the V gene TRBV28; D is possibly TRBD1 (6 bases). The CDR3 runs 14 residues. V lost 6 bases and J 3 bases, leaving 14 bases between the germline ends. CDR1 and CDR2 from the germline V gene are MDHEN and SYDVKM.

V gene TRBV28 combines with J gene TRBJ2-5; 7 bases match TRBD1. This CDR3 contains 14 residues. Unmatched junction bases numbered 5, after V lost 5 bases and J lost 2 bases. Looked up from germline, CDR1 is MDHEN and CDR2 is SYDVKM. CDR3: CASSRDRIQETQYF. CDR3 nucleotide sequence: TGTGCCAGCAGTCGGGACAGAATACAAGAGACCCAGTACTTC.